The clone carrying this T cell receptor (beta chain) was observed a handful of times. The germline gives CDR1 SQVTM, CDR2 ANQGSEA. The CDR3 length is 14 residues. Between the trimmed V and J ends, which lost 8 bases and 4 bases, there was a span of 20 bases. Here immunoSEQ multiplex PCR was the method, and the copy in TCRdb shows in-frame clones only, minus some. This sample carries about 110,000 clones, roughly 90% of them seen once, and the ten largest clones take 7.5% to 9.5%. This entry is derived from a study of identifying expanded T cells in peripheral blood. The sample comprised blood. The TCR originated in a person between 18 and 75 years old in good health. This chain uses TRBV29-1 with TRBJ2-5; TRBD1 is a possible D gene (6 bases). CDR3 sequence reads: CSTTRQAVVETQYF. CDR3 coding DNA: TGCAGCACCACTCGACAGGCCGTGGTAGAGACCCAGTACTTC.